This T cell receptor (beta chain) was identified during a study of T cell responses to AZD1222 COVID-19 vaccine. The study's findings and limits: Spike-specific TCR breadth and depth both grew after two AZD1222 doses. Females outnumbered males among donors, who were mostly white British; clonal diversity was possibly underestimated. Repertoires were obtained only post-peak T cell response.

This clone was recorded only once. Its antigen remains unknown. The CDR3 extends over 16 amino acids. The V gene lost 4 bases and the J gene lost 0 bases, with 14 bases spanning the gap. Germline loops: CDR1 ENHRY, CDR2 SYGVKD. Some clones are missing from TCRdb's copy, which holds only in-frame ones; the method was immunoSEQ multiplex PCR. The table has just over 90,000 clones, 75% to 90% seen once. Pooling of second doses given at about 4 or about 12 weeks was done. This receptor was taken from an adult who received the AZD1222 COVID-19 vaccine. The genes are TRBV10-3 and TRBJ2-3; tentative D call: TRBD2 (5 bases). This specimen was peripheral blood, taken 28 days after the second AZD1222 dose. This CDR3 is CAISGLGIPSTDTQYF. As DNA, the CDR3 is TGTGCCATCAGTGGCCTCGGGATTCCTAGCACAGATACGCAGTATTTT.